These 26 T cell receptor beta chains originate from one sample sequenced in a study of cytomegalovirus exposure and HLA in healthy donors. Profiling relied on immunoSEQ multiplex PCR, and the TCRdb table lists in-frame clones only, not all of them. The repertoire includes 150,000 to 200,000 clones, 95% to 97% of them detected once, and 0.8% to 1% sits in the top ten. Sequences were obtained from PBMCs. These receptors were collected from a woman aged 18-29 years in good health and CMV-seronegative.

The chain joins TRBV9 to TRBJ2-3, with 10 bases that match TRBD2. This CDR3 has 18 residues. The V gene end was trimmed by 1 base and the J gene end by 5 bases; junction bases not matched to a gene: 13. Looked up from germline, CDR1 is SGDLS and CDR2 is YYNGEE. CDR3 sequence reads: CASSVWTSGGAGGDTQYF. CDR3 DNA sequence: TGTGCCAGCAGCGTATGGACGAGCGGGGGGGCAGGTGGAGATACGCAGTATTTT.

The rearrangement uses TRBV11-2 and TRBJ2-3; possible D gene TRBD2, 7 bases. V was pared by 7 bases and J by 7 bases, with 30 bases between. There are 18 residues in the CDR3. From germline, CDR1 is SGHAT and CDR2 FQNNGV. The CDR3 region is CASTLWGGGSGFSNTQYF. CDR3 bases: TGTGCCAGCACACTGTGGGGGGGCGGGAGCGGATTCTCGAATACGCAGTATTTT.

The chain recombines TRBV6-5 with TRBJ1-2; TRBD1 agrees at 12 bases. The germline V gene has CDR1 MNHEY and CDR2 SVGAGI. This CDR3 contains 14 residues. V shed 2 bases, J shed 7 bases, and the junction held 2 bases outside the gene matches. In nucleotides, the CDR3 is TGTGCCAGCAGTTACGGGACAGGGGGCGTTGGCTACACCTTC. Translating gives CASSYGTGGVGYTF.

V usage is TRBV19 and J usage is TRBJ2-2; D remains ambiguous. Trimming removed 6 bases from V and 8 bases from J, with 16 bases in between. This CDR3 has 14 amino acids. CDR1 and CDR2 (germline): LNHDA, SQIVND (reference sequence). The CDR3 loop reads CASSLEVGAGELFF. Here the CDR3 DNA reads TGTGCCAGTAGCCTAGAGGTCGGTGCTGGGGAGCTGTTTTTT.

The DNA of the CDR3 is TGTGCCAGTAAAACCGGGACAGGGACCTACGAGCAGTACTTC. Encoded protein: CASKTGTGTYEQYF. The rearrangement links TRBV19 to TRBJ2-7; 9 bases are a match to TRBD1. Germline V gene lookup returns CDR1 LNHDA and CDR2 SQIVND (reference sequence). This CDR3 is 14 amino acids long. The V segment lost 7 bases and the J segment 2 bases; nucleotides outside the gene matches: 6. Drawing the rest from reference TRBV19 and TRBJ2-7, the complete variable domain is DGGITQSPKYLFRKEGQNVTLSCEQNLNHDAMYWYRQDPGQGLRLIYYSQIVNDFQKGDIAEGYSVSREKKESFPLTVTSAQKNPTAFYLCASKTGTGTYEQYFGPGTRLTVT.

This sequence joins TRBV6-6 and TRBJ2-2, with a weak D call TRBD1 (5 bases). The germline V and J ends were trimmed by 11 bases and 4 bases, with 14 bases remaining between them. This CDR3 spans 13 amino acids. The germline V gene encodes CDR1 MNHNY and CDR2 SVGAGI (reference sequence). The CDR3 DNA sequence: TGTGCCGGGAAGGTCCAGGGCACCGGGGAGCTGTTTTTT. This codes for CAGKVQGTGELFF.

The chain's CDR3 is CASSLAVSTYEQYF. The CDR3 nucleotides are TGTGCCAGCAGCCTAGCGGTATCAACCTACGAGCAGTACTTC. V usage is TRBV4-2 and J usage is TRBJ2-7; D might be TRBD2 (6 bases). Trimming removed 4 bases from V and 2 bases from J, with 12 bases in between. CDR1 and CDR2 (germline): LGHNA, YNFKEQ. CDR3 length: 14 amino acids.

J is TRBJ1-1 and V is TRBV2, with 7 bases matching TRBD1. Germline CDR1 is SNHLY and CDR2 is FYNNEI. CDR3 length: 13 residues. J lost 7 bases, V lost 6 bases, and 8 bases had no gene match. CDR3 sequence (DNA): TGTGCCAGCAGCGCGGACAGGAATAGTGAAGCTTTCTTT. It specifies CASSADRNSEAFF.

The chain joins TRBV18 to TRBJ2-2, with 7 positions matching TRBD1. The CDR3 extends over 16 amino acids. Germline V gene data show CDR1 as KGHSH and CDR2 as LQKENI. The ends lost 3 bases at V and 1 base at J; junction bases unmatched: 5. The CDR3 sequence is CASSPYRTGNTGELFF. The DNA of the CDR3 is TGTGCCAGCTCACCTTACAGGACAGGGAACACCGGGGAGCTGTTTTTT.

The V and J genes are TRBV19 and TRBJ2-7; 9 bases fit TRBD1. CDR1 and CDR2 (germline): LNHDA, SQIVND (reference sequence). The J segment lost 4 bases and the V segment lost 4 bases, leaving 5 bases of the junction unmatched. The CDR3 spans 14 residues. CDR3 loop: CASSTGDRVYEQYF. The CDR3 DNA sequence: TGTGCCAGTAGTACAGGGGACAGGGTTTACGAGCAGTACTTC. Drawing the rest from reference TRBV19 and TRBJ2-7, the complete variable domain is DGGITQSPKYLFRKEGQNVTLSCEQNLNHDAMYWYRQDPGQGLRLIYYSQIVNDFQKGDIAEGYSVSREKKESFPLTVTSAQKNPTAFYLCASSTGDRVYEQYFGPGTRLTVT.

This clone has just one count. CDR3 amino acids: CASSLDRGYEQYF. In DNA, the CDR3 is TGTGCCAGCAGCTTAGACAGGGGGTACGAGCAGTACTTC. V and J are TRBV7-8 and TRBJ2-7, with 8 positions matching TRBD1. After removal of 1 base from V and 4 bases from J, the junction contained 0 bases not matched to a gene. Germline V gene sequence: CDR1 SGHVS, CDR2 FQNEAQ. CDR3 length: 13 amino acids. Full variable domain (rest looked up from reference TRBV7-8 and TRBJ2-7): GAGVSQSPRYKVAKRGQDVALRCDPISGHVSLFWYQQALGQGPEFLTYFQNEAQLDKSGLPSDRFFAERPEGSVSTLKIQRTQQEDSAVYLCASSLDRGYEQYFGPGTRLTVT.

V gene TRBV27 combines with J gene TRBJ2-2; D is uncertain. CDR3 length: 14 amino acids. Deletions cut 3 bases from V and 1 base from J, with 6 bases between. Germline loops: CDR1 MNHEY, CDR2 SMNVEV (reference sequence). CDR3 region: CASSFNRNTGELFF. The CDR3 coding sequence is TGTGCCAGCAGTTTTAACAGGAACACCGGGGAGCTGTTTTTT.

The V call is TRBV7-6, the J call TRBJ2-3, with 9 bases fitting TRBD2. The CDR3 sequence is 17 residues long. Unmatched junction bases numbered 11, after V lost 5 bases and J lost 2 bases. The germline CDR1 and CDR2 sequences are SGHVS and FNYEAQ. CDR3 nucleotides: TGTGCCAGCAGCGCCAAGACTAGCGGACTGAACACAGATACGCAGTATTTT. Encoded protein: CASSAKTSGLNTDTQYF.

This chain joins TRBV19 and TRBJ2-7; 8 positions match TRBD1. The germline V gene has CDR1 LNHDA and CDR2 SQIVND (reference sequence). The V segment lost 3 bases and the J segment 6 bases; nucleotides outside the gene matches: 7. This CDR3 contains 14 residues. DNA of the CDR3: TGTGCCAGTAGTATCACAGGACAGGGTTTCGAGCAGTACTTC. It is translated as CASSITGQGFEQYF.

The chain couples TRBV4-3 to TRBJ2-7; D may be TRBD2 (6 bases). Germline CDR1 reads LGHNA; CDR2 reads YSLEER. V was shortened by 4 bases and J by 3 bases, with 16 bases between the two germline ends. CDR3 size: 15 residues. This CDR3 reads CASSPKGPAGYEQYF. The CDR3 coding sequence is TGCGCCAGCAGCCCTAAAGGTCCAGCGGGCTACGAGCAGTACTTC.

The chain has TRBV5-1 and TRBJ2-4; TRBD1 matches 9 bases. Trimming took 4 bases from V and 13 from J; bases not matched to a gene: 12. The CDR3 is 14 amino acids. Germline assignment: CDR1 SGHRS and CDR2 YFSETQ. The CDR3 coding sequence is TGCGCCAGCAGCAGGGACAGGGCGGATTTACCCCAGTACTTC. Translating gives CASSRDRADLPQYF.

CDR3 sequence reads: CASSGLQGANTVETQYF. CDR3 in DNA: TGCGCCAGCAGCGGGCTTCAGGGGGCCAATACAGTGGAGACCCAGTACTTC. V gene TRBV5-1 combines with J gene TRBJ2-5, with 8 bases identical to TRBD1. CDR1 SGHRS and CDR2 YFSETQ come from the germline V gene. The CDR3 consists of 17 residues. After removal of 4 bases from V and 5 bases from J, the junction contained 16 bases not matched to a gene.

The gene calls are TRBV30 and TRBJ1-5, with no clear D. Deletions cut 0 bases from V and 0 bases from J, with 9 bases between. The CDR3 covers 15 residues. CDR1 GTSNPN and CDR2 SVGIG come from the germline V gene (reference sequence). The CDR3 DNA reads TGTGCCTGGAGTGTACAAACATATAGCAATCAGCCCCAGCATTTT. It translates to CAWSVQTYSNQPQHF. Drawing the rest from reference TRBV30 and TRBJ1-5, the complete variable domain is SQTIHQWPATLVQPVGSPLSLECTVEGTSNPNLYWYRQAAGRGLQLLFYSVGIGQISSEVPQNLSASRPQDRQFILSSKKLLLSDSGFYLCAWSVQTYSNQPQHFGDGTRLSIL.

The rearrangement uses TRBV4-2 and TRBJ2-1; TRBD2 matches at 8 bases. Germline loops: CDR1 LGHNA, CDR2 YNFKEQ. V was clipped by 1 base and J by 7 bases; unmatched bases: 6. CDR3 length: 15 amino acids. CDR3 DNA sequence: TGTGCCAGCAGCCAAGGCGCGGGGGGCAGGAATGAGCAGTTCTTC. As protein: CASSQGAGGRNEQFF.

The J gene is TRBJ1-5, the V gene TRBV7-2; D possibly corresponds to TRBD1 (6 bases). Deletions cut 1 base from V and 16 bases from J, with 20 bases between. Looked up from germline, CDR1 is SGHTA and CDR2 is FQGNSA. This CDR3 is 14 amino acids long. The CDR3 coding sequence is TGTGCCAGCAGCTTAGTCGGAGGGGGGAGGGATCTCCATTTT. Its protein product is CASSLVGGGRDLHF. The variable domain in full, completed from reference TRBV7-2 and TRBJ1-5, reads GAGVSQSPSNKVTEKGKDVELRCDPISGHTALYWYRQSLGQGLEFLIYFQGNSAPDKSGLPSDRFSAERTGGSVSTLTIQRTQQEDSAVYLCASSLVGGGRDLHFGDGTRLSIL.

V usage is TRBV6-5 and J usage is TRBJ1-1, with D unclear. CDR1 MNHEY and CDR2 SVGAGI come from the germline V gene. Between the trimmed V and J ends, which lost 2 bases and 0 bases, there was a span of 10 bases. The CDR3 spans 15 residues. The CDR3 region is CASSYGGSVNTEAFF. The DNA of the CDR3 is TGTGCCAGCAGTTACGGCGGGTCGGTGAACACTGAAGCTTTCTTT.

CDR3 region: CATSRGAGNQPQHF. The CDR3 DNA sequence: TGTGCCACCAGCAGAGGGGCGGGAAATCAGCCCCAGCATTTT. The rearrangement uses TRBV15 and TRBJ1-5; D is ambiguous. The CDR3 sequence is 14 residues long. Germline CDR1 reads LNHNV; CDR2 reads YYDKDF (reference sequence). V gave up 1 base and J gave up 4 bases, with 8 bases separating them.

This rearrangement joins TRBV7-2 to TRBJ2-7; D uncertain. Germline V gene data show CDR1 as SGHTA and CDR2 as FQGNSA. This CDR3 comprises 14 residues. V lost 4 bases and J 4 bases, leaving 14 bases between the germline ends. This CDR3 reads CASSSSTLRYEQYF. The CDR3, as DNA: TGTGCCAGCAGCTCGTCCACGCTGAGGTACGAGCAGTACTTC.

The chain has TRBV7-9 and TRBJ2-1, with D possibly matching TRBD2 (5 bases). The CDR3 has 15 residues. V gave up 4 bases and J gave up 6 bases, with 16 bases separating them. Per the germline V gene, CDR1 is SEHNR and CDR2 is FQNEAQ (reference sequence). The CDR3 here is CASSSERDRGNEQFF. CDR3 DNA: TGTGCCAGCAGCTCCGAACGCGACCGGGGCAATGAGCAGTTCTTC.

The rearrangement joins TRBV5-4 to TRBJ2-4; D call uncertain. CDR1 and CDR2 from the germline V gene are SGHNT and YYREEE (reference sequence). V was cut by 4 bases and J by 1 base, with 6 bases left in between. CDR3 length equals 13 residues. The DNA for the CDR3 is TGTGCCAGCAGCATCCCGGCCAAAAACATTCAGTACTTC. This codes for CASSIPAKNIQYF.

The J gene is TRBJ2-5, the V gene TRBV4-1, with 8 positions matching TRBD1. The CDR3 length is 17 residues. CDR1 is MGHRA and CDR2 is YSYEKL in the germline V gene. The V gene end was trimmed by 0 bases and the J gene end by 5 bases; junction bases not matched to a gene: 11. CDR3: CASSQDDRQGRKETQYF. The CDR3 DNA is TGCGCCAGCAGCCAAGATGATCGACAGGGGCGCAAGGAGACCCAGTACTTC.